One sample yielded the 31 T cell receptor beta chains listed below, sequenced in a study of T cell repertoires in cytomegalovirus infection. Via MiXCR, TCRdb re-called the reads, giving one row per CDR3 protein. This table holds approximately 500,000 distinct CDR3 sequences, about 17% found once. Sequencing input: CD8+ T cells from PBMCs. These receptors originate from a human donor in good health (CMV status not recorded). Some clones in this sample may be carry-over from other donors' samples.

This clonotype was observed a few times. CDR3 nucleotide sequence: TGTGCCAGCAGTCTTTCCCGGCATGAGCAGTTCTTC. Protein: CASSLSRHEQFF. This rearrangement joins TRBV11-2 to TRBJ2-1; the D is unclear. V lost 6 bases and J 8 bases, leaving 11 bases between the germline ends. Looked up from germline, CDR1 is SGHAT and CDR2 is FQNNGV. The CDR3 runs to 12 residues.

At least ten counts were recorded for this clonotype. The chain uses TRBV7-6 and TRBJ2-5, with a weak D call TRBD1 (6 bases). Trimming stripped 7 bases from V and 2 bases from J, with 20 bases between. There are 16 residues in the CDR3. Looked up from germline, CDR1 is SGHVS and CDR2 is FNYEAQ. CDR3 sequence: CASTLGAGVKQETQYF. CDR3 sequence (DNA): TGTGCCAGCACCCTAGGGGCAGGGGTTAAACAAGAGACCCAGTACTTC.

This chain uses TRBV2 with TRBJ1-4; possibly TRBD1 for D (5 bases). CDR3 size: 15 residues. The germline V gene encodes CDR1 SNHLY and CDR2 FYNNEI. Trimming pared 6 bases from V and 0 bases from J, leaving 11 bases between. This CDR3 is CASRRGQATNEKLFF. The CDR3 bases are TGTGCCAGCAGACGCGGACAAGCAACTAATGAAAAACTGTTTTTT.

This clonotype has just a few counts. The chain is built from TRBV20-1 and TRBJ2-3; D unresolved. Germline values: CDR1 DFQATT, CDR2 SNEGSKA (reference sequence). Trimming stripped 1 base from V and 5 bases from J, with 16 bases between. The CDR3 totals 15 residues. CDR3 nucleotide sequence: TGCAGTGCTAGAGCCGGGCCCCCAGCCCAAGATACGCAGTATTTT. Translation: CSARAGPPAQDTQYF.

This clonotype was counted at least ten times. The V and J genes are TRBV5-4 and TRBJ1-1, with D possibly TRBD1 on 6 matching bases. CDR3 size: 17 residues. In germline, CDR1 is SGHNT, CDR2 YYREEE (reference sequence). Between the trimmed V and J ends, which lost 1 base and 4 bases, there was a span of 20 bases. The CDR3 sequence: CASSLRGTPNPGTEAFF. CDR3 nucleotides: TGTGCCAGCAGCTTGAGGGGGACACCCAACCCGGGCACTGAAGCTTTCTTT. The full variable domain, in which reference TRBV5-4 and TRBJ1-1 provide the parts outside the CDR3, is ETGVTQSPTHLIKTRGQQVTLRCSSQSGHNTVSWYQQALGQGPQFIFQYYREEENGRGNFPPRFSGLQFPNYSSELNVNALELDDSALYLCASSLRGTPNPGTEAFFGQGTRLTVV.

This clonotype has at least ten counts. The genes are TRBV19 and TRBJ1-5; 7 positions agree with TRBD1. V lost 8 bases, J lost 4 bases, and 11 bases stayed unmatched. CDR1 and CDR2 from the germline V gene are LNHDA and SQIVND (reference sequence). The length of the CDR3 is 15 residues. The CDR3 DNA sequence: TGTGCCAGTTTAACCCCGGGACAGCCAAATCAGCCCCAGCATTTT. This encodes CASLTPGQPNQPQHF. The full variable domain, with the rest looked up from reference TRBV19 and TRBJ1-5, is DGGITQSPKYLFRKEGQNVTLSCEQNLNHDAMYWYRQDPGQGLRLIYYSQIVNDFQKGDIAEGYSVSREKKESFPLTVTSAQKNPTAFYLCASLTPGQPNQPQHFGDGTRLSIL.

With respect to this clonotype: A single base separates this from a much larger clone, so it may be a read error. This chain links TRBV6-6 with TRBJ1-3; D gene unclear. The CDR3 is 18 residues long. Germline-derived CDR1 and CDR2 are MNHNY and SVGAGI (reference sequence). DNA of the CDR3: TGTGCCAGCAGTTACTCTGACCCCCCGATGTCTCCTGGAAACCCCATATATTTT. It yields the protein CASSYSDPPMSPGNPIYF.

The CDR3 protein is CASSLARGASDTDTQYF. CDR3 sequence (DNA): TGTGCCAGCAGCTTAGCCAGGGGGGCTAGCGACACAGATACGCAGTATTTT. The chain uses TRBV7-9 and TRBJ2-3; D is possibly TRBD1 (7 bases). Per the germline V gene, CDR1 is SEHNR and CDR2 is FQNEAQ (reference sequence). There are 17 residues in the CDR3. The ends were cut back, 0 bases at V and 2 bases at J, with 15 bases in the middle.

In this sample, this clonotype turned up a few times. The chain joins TRBV12-3 or TRBV12-4 to TRBJ1-3; no firm D call. With 2 bases removed from V and 0 bases from J, the gap between germline ends came to 5 bases. This CDR3 spans 14 amino acids. This chain's CDR3 is CASSLTRSGNTIYF. The DNA for the CDR3 is TGTGCCAGCAGTTTAACCCGCTCTGGAAACACCATATATTTT.

There are a few counts of this clonotype. V usage is TRBV12-3 or TRBV12-4 and J usage is TRBJ1-5, with D possibly TRBD1 on 5 matching bases. V gave up 6 bases and J gave up 5 bases, with 17 bases separating them. CDR3 length equals 15 residues. The CDR3: CASSRLGEPDQPQHF. Written as DNA, the CDR3 is TGTGCCAGCAGCCGCCTAGGGGAGCCGGATCAGCCCCAGCATTTT.

Points on this clonotype: Being one base from a much bigger clone, this may be a read error. The V call is TRBV27, the J call TRBJ2-7, with TRBD1 matching over 8 bases. Per the germline V gene, CDR1 is MNHEY and CDR2 is SMNVEV (reference sequence). The CDR3 loop spans 14 amino acids. The CDR3 DNA sequence: TGTGCCAGCAGCTATACAGGGGGGTCCTACGAGCAGTGCTTC. Translation gives CASSYTGGSYEQCF.

J is TRBJ2-7 and V is TRBV20-1; 8 bases are shared with TRBD2. This CDR3 region has 15 residues. After removal of 1 base from V and 3 bases from J, the junction contained 8 bases not matched to a gene. Germline V lookup: CDR1 DFQATT, CDR2 SNEGSKA (reference sequence). CDR3 amino acids: CSARAGVAGFYEQYF. CDR3 DNA sequence: TGCAGTGCTAGAGCTGGGGTAGCGGGGTTCTACGAGCAGTACTTC.

This chain uses TRBV6-5 with TRBJ1-1; D perhaps matches TRBD1 (6 bases). Trimming cost V 5 bases and J 6 bases, with 13 bases left between them. The germline V gene encodes CDR1 MNHEY and CDR2 SVGAGI. This CDR3 region has 13 residues. CDR3 protein: CASSLKQGSEAFF. The DNA for the CDR3 is TGTGCCAGCAGTCTTAAACAGGGATCTGAAGCTTTCTTT.

This clonotype was seen many times. The rearrangement joins TRBV7-2 to TRBJ2-2, with D perhaps TRBD2 (6 bases). Between the trimmed V and J ends, which lost 1 base and 3 bases, there was a span of 15 bases. This CDR3 is 17 amino acids long. CDR1 and CDR2 from the germline V gene are SGHTA and FQGNSA. CDR3 sequence reads: CASSLEEGYFDTGELFF. CDR3 DNA sequence: TGTGCCAGCAGCTTAGAGGAGGGGTATTTCGACACCGGGGAGCTGTTTTTT. Variable domain in full (rest from reference TRBV7-2 and TRBJ2-2): GAGVSQSPSNKVTEKGKDVELRCDPISGHTALYWYRQSLGQGLEFLIYFQGNSAPDKSGLPSDRFSAERTGGSVSTLTIQRTQQEDSAVYLCASSLEEGYFDTGELFFGEGSRLTVL.

J is TRBJ2-7 and V is TRBV5-6; 8 positions agree with TRBD2. Germline CDR1 reads SGHDT; CDR2 reads YYEEEE. The CDR3 loop spans 15 amino acids. Trimming took 2 bases from V and 1 from J; bases not matched to a gene: 5. CDR3 DNA: TGTGCCAGCAGCTTCCCCGGGACTAGTTCCTACGAGCAGTACTTC. It yields the protein CASSFPGTSSYEQYF.

The gene calls are TRBV7-6 and TRBJ2-7; a possible D gene is TRBD2 (5 bases). This CDR3 has 14 residues. Germline loops: CDR1 SGHVS, CDR2 FNYEAQ. V lost 5 bases and J 2 bases, leaving 13 bases between the germline ends. CDR3 sequence (DNA): TGTGCCAGCAGCCCTCCCGGGGAACCCTACGAGCAGTACTTC. This encodes CASSPPGEPYEQYF.

This clonotype was counted ten times or more. The V and J genes are TRBV7-9 and TRBJ1-5; possible D gene TRBD1, 6 bases. Between the trimmed V and J ends, which lost 6 bases and 5 bases, there was a span of 11 bases. There are 13 residues in the CDR3. Germline V gives CDR1 SEHNR, CDR2 FQNEAQ (reference sequence). The CDR3: CASSQGRDQPQHF. The CDR3, as DNA: TGTGCCAGCAGTCAGGGGCGGGATCAGCCCCAGCATTTT.

This clonotype showed up just a few times. V usage is TRBV5-6 and J usage is TRBJ1-1, with D possibly matching TRBD1 (6 bases). Looked up from germline, CDR1 is SGHDT and CDR2 is YYEEEE. CDR3 size: 13 residues. Trimming took 6 bases from V and 6 from J, leaving 15 bases between them. The CDR3 nucleotides read TGTGCCAGCACCCACGGGGGGCAGGCTGAAGCTTTCTTT. Its translation is CASTHGGQAEAFF.

This clonotype was detected ten times or more. As DNA, the CDR3 is TGTGCCAGCAGTTACTCGTTAGGACAGGGGAGATATGGCTACACCTTC. Residues: CASSYSLGQGRYGYTF. The chain carries TRBV6-2 or TRBV6-3 and TRBJ1-2; 9 nucleotides align to TRBD1. Germline loops: CDR1 MNHEY, CDR2 SVGEGT. V dropped 0 bases and J dropped 5; count of bases not matched to a gene: 7. The CDR3 extends over 16 amino acids.

This clonotype has at least ten counts. The CDR3: CASSLVKGGGNQPQHF. CDR3 DNA: TGTGCCAGCAGCTTAGTAAAGGGAGGTGGCAATCAGCCCCAGCATTTT. The V gene is TRBV7-8, the J gene TRBJ1-5, with D uncertain. Trimming removed 1 base at V and 2 bases at J, with 12 bases between. Germline values: CDR1 SGHVS, CDR2 FQNEAQ. The CDR3 loop spans 16 amino acids.

This clonotype showed up many times. The chain combines TRBV7-9 with TRBJ1-5, with 7 positions matching TRBD1. V lost 5 bases to trimming and J lost 2 bases; unmatched junction nucleotides: 6. Germline V lookup: CDR1 SEHNR, CDR2 FQNEAQ (reference sequence). The CDR3 runs 15 residues. For the CDR3, the DNA is TGTGCCAGCAGCCCCCAGGGGGTTGGCAATCAGCCCCAGCATTTT. This sequence encodes CASSPQGVGNQPQHF. The whole variable domain, remainder taken from reference TRBV7-9 and TRBJ1-5, is DTGVSQNPRHKITKRGQNVTFRCDPISEHNRLYWYRQTLGQGPEFLTYFQNEAQLEKSRLLSDRFSAERPKGSFSTLEIQRTEQGDSAMYLCASSPQGVGNQPQHFGDGTRLSIL.

With respect to this clonotype: No conserved phenylalanine or tryptophan ends this CDR3, so it is likely a read error. V is TRBV6-6 and J is TRBJ2-7, with TRBD1 identical over 8 bases. V was pared by 6 bases and J by 6 bases, with 10 bases of the junction left unmatched. The CDR3 is made up of 14 amino acids. Germline CDR1 MNHNY, CDR2 SVGAGI (reference sequence). In DNA, the CDR3 is TGTGCCAGCAGAGCCGACAGGGGCTATCGCGAGCAGTACTTA. Residues: CASRADRGYREQYL.

This clonotype has at least ten counts. This chain links TRBV7-9 with TRBJ2-1, with 9 bases that match TRBD2. V was clipped by 3 bases and J by 4 bases; unmatched bases: 10. CDR1 is SEHNR, CDR2 FQNEAQ, per germline (reference sequence). The CDR3 loop spans 17 amino acids. CDR3 sequence: CASSFHRRTSAYNEQFF. The DNA for the CDR3 is TGTGCCAGCAGCTTCCACCGAAGGACTAGCGCTTACAATGAGCAGTTCTTC.

The table lists this clonotype with many counts. This sequence joins TRBV5-6 and TRBJ1-5; tentatively, D is TRBD1 (5 bases). This CDR3 is 15 amino acids long. Trimming removed 3 bases at V and 1 base at J, with 11 bases between. Germline V gene data show CDR1 as SGHDT and CDR2 as YYEEEE. CDR3 region: CASSWGGFSNQPQHF. Written as DNA, the CDR3 is TGTGCCAGCAGCTGGGGGGGGTTCAGCAATCAGCCCCAGCATTTT.

CDR3 protein: CASSYPGQYYGYTF. The CDR3 DNA reads as TGTGCCAGCAGTTACCCTGGACAGTACTATGGCTACACCTTC. The rearrangement uses TRBV6-2 or TRBV6-3 and TRBJ1-2; D is possibly TRBD1 (6 bases). The germline V gene has CDR1 MNHEY and CDR2 SVGEGT. The germline V and J ends were trimmed by 2 bases and 3 bases, with 10 bases remaining between them. The length of the CDR3 is 14 residues.

This clonotype has just a few counts. V usage is TRBV3-1 and J usage is TRBJ2-1; 7 nucleotides match TRBD2. Germline V gene data show CDR1 as LGHDT and CDR2 as YNNKEL (reference sequence). The CDR3 is 16 amino acids. The ends lost 4 bases at V and 4 bases at J; junction bases unmatched: 10. CDR3 sequence reads: CASSPFPAGVYNEQFF. Here the CDR3 DNA reads TGTGCCAGCAGCCCCTTCCCGGCGGGAGTTTACAATGAGCAGTTCTTC.

This clonotype came up a few times. The chain recombines TRBV12-3 or TRBV12-4 with TRBJ1-3; D ambiguous. Trimming stripped 4 bases from V and 4 bases from J, with 8 bases between. CDR3 length: 13 amino acids. CDR3: CASSSSDGNTIYF. The DNA for the CDR3 is TGTGCCAGCAGTTCATCGGACGGAAACACCATATATTTT.

This clonotype is medium-sized. This chain links TRBV7-8 with TRBJ2-1; 7 nucleotides align to TRBD1. Germline loops: CDR1 SGHVS, CDR2 FQNEAQ. The CDR3 sequence is 13 residues long. With 5 bases clipped from V and 5 bases from J, the junction kept 3 bases outside the gene matches. CDR3: CASSRDRHNEQFF. CDR3 DNA: TGTGCCAGCAGCCGGGACAGACACAATGAGCAGTTCTTC.

This clonotype was seen a handful of times. The V and J genes are TRBV10-3 and TRBJ2-3, with a weak D call TRBD2 (5 bases). The V gene's germline CDR1 is ENHRY and CDR2 SYGVKD. V was cut by 2 bases and J by 4 bases, with 10 bases left in between. CDR3 length: 14 residues. CDR3 sequence (DNA): TGTGCCATCAGTGAGCCGGGGATTTCAGATACGCAGTATTTT. Its translation is CAISEPGISDTQYF.

V gene TRBV6-6 combines with J gene TRBJ2-1; 10 nucleotides agree with TRBD2. The V and J ends lost 2 bases and 10 bases, in that order; junction bases with no gene match: 8. The CDR3 totals 15 residues. Germline V gene lookup returns CDR1 MNHNY and CDR2 SVGAGI (reference sequence). The CDR3 region is CASSYKRGGSGEQFF. The CDR3 region has the DNA TGTGCCAGCAGTTACAAGCGGGGGGGGTCAGGGGAGCAGTTCTTC.

This clonotype occurred many times. This chain joins TRBV12-3 or TRBV12-4 and TRBJ2-7; 11 nucleotides agree with TRBD2. The CDR3 covers 17 residues. J was trimmed by 0 bases and V by 4 bases; bases with no gene match: 8. The CDR3 sequence: CASSSGTSGRISYEQYF. CDR3 nucleotides: TGTGCCAGCAGTTCCGGGACTAGCGGTAGAATCTCCTACGAGCAGTACTTC.